The present T cell receptor (beta chain) was sequenced within a study of Ad26.COV2.S vaccination and SARS-CoV-2 variants. Across the study: Intramuscular Ad26.COV2.S doses were given once or twice, 56 days apart.

TCRdb keeps only in-frame clones here, not all; method: immunoSEQ multiplex PCR. The repertoire holds more than 400,000 clones, with about 90% as singletons. The treatment was: around 19 received Ad26.COV2.S at low or high dose, single or two shots; about 5 received placebo; per-sample allocation not given. Specimen acquisition occurred on day 63 following the initial vaccine or placebo injection. The sequenced sample was peripheral blood, obtained in a trial of Ad26.COV2.S vaccine versus placebo. This receptor was obtained from a person between 18 and 60 years old who received the Ad26.COV2.S COVID-19 vaccine or a placebo.

DNA of the CDR3: TGTGCCAGCGGGTCGCACGGCCGAAACTATGGCTACACCTTC. This codes for CASGSHGRNYGYTF. The chain combines TRBV27 with TRBJ1-2; D unresolved. CDR1 is MNHEY and CDR2 is SMNVEV in the germline V gene (reference sequence). Trimming pared 8 bases from V and 2 bases from J, leaving 15 bases between. The CDR3 loop spans 14 amino acids.